Shown below are 3 T cell receptor beta chains from a single sample sequenced in a study of blood T cells in healthy people across ages. A second PCR, run for about 6 to 11 cycles, used a sample-barcoded 5' primer plus a J-beta primer mix. Each CDR3 protein is one row after TCRdb ran MiXCR on the 5' RACE reads. Here the sample spans roughly 1,100,000 distinct CDR3 sequences, about 25% being singletons. This sample also belongs to another study, concerning T cells of mothers and their children.

The material sequenced was blood. The source is a girl aged 2-10 years in good health.

In this sample, this clonotype turned up a few times. This chain uses TRBV9 with TRBJ2-1, with 9 bases identical to TRBD2. The V segment lost 0 bases and the J segment 6 bases; nucleotides outside the gene matches: 10. The V gene's germline CDR1 is SGDLS and CDR2 YYNGEE. CDR3 length: 17 residues. The DNA for the CDR3 is TGTGCCAGCAGCGTAGTTGGTACTAGCGGGCTCCTCAATGAGCAGTTCTTC. This sequence encodes CASSVVGTSGLLNEQFF.

This chain connects TRBV5-1 to TRBJ2-5; D is unresolved. The V end lost 0 bases, the J end lost 5 bases, and 14 bases lay between the germline ends. CDR1 and CDR2 from the germline V gene are SGHRS and YFSETQ. CDR3 length equals 15 residues. The CDR3 nucleotides are TGCGCCAGCAGCTTGGCCCTAGGCCTCGGGGAGACCCAGTACTTC. It encodes CASSLALGLGETQYF.

The gene calls are TRBV12-3 or TRBV12-4 and TRBJ1-4; D is uncertain. Trimming shortened V by 3 bases and J by 6 bases, and 5 bases separated the two germline ends. The CDR3 runs to 12 residues. DNA of the CDR3: TGTGCCAGCAGTTTTAATGATGAAAAACTGTTTTTT. Its protein product is CASSFNDEKLFF.